This T cell receptor (beta chain) appears in the sequencing data of a study of PD-1 blockade in mismatch repair-deficient tumors. Background on the study: All were previously treated, progressing patients with 12 mismatch repair-deficient cancer types. Points from the study as a whole: Tumor-resident clones, often absent from pretreatment blood, expanded after pembrolizumab and then contracted.

PCR or immunohistochemistry showed mismatch repair deficiency in every enrolled patient. TCRs were sequenced from a few patients responding to pembrolizumab. The CDR3 loop spans 16 amino acids. Trimming removed 0 bases at V and 0 bases at J, with 9 bases between. Per germline, CDR1 LGHNA and CDR2 YNFKEQ. To note about this clone: Its antigen is still unknown.

Libraries were prepared by immunoSEQ multiplex PCR; TCRdb keeps only in-frame clonotypes and omits some of them. The table has tens of thousands of clones, 80% to 90% seen once; the top ten hold roughly 17%. The clonotype was recovered from an adult with mismatch repair-deficient cancer. J is TRBJ1-3 and V is TRBV4-2; D is possibly TRBD1 (6 bases). Sequencing was performed on peripheral blood, taken 2 weeks after starting pembrolizumab. This CDR3 is CASSQEDSSSGNTIYF. DNA of the CDR3: TGTGCCAGCAGCCAAGAGGACAGTAGCTCTGGAAACACCATATATTTT.